What follows are 9 T cell receptor beta chains derived from one specimen sequenced in a study of naive and memory T cell subsets. The beta constant-region primer was an equimolar mix of two oligonucleotides covering TRBC1 and TRBC2. Four rounds of PCR amplified the ligated cDNA using nested alpha and beta constant-region primers plus SP2. TCRdb reprocessed the UMI-ligation and nested PCR reads with MiXCR, giving one entry per CDR3 protein. The sample shows just over 80,000 distinct CDR3 sequences, approximately 10% of them seen only once. Source material: naive CD8+ T cells from blood. All receptors derive from a human donor in good health.

This clonotype was counted a few times. The DNA for the CDR3 is TGTGCCACCAGTGATTTAGGGGGATTGAACACCGGGGAGCTGTTTTTT. Residues: CATSDLGGLNTGELFF. J is TRBJ2-2 and V is TRBV24-1; possibly TRBD1 for D (6 bases). Deletions cut 1 base from V and 1 base from J, with 9 bases between. The CDR3 runs to 16 residues. Germline V gene data show CDR1 as KGHDR and CDR2 as SFDVKD.

Ten or more counts support this clonotype. The chain employs TRBV3-1 and TRBJ2-7, with 13 bases lining up with TRBD2. The ends lost 4 bases at V and 6 bases at J; junction bases unmatched: 6. Germline loops: CDR1 LGHDT, CDR2 YNNKEL (reference sequence). The CDR3 is 15 amino acids. Here the CDR3 reads CASSPGTSGMGEQYF. The CDR3 DNA follows: TGTGCCAGCAGCCCCGGGACTAGCGGGATGGGCGAGCAGTACTTC.

Only a few counts were recorded for this clonotype. The chain combines TRBV27 with TRBJ2-1; D call uncertain. The CDR3 runs 15 residues. The V and J ends lost 6 bases and 6 bases respectively, with 18 bases between them. CDR1 and CDR2 (germline): MNHEY, SMNVEV (reference sequence). CDR3 sequence reads: CASRDRALPLNEQFF. The CDR3 nucleotides read TGTGCCAGCAGAGACCGGGCCCTTCCCCTCAATGAGCAGTTCTTC.

This clonotype turned up a few times. The chain uses TRBV6-1 and TRBJ2-7, with 8 nucleotides matching TRBD2. V dropped 1 base and J dropped 4; count of bases not matched to a gene: 6. The CDR3 length is 15 residues. CDR1 is MNHNS, CDR2 SASEGT, per germline. The CDR3 sequence: CASSEGQRERYEQYF. In DNA form, the CDR3 reads TGTGCCAGCAGTGAAGGGCAGCGGGAGAGGTACGAGCAGTACTTC.

This clonotype was seen repeatedly, ten times or more. The chain combines TRBV4-1 with TRBJ2-7, with D tentatively TRBD2 (5 bases). This CDR3 has 15 amino acids. V gave up 5 bases and J gave up 4 bases, with 18 bases separating them. CDR1 MGHRA and CDR2 YSYEKL come from the germline V gene. The DNA for the CDR3 is TGCGCCAGCAGCTACCCCGGGAAGCCAATGTACGAGCAGTACTTC. This codes for CASSYPGKPMYEQYF.

The chain is built from TRBV28 and TRBJ2-7; perhaps D is TRBD1 or TRBD2 (7 bases each). Trimming removed 9 bases from V and 5 bases from J, with 20 bases in between. The CDR3 sequence is 14 residues long. Germline values: CDR1 MDHEN, CDR2 SYDVKM. The CDR3 DNA reads TGTGCCAGTACTCAGGGGGGGTCGTCCGACGAGCAGTACTTC. Translated, it gives CASTQGGSSDEQYF.

This clonotype was counted at least ten times. This chain joins TRBV11-2 and TRBJ2-3; 10 nucleotides align to TRBD2. This CDR3 has 16 amino acids. Germline lookup yields CDR1 SGHAT and CDR2 FQNNGV. The trim removed 0 bases at V and 3 bases at J, leaving 3 bases unmatched. CDR3 in amino acids: CASSLDRLAGTDTQYF. The CDR3 region has the DNA TGTGCCAGCAGCTTAGATCGACTAGCGGGTACAGATACGCAGTATTTT. The entire variable domain, with the rest obtained from reference TRBV11-2 and TRBJ2-3, is as follows: EAGVAQSPRYKIIEKRQSVAFWCNPISGHATLYWYQQILGQGPKLLIQFQNNGVVDDSQLPKDRFSAERLKGVDSTLKIQPAKLEDSAVYLCASSLDRLAGTDTQYFGPGTRLTVL.

This clonotype was counted many times. The chain uses TRBV9 and TRBJ2-1; 11 nucleotides match TRBD1. This CDR3 comprises 15 residues. V was clipped by 0 bases and J by 7 bases; unmatched bases: 3. Germline V gives CDR1 SGDLS, CDR2 YYNGEE. The CDR3 region has the DNA TGTGCCAGCAGCGTAGACGGGACAGGGGGAAATGAGCAGTTCTTC. This codes for CASSVDGTGGNEQFF.

This clonotype was counted only a few times. V is TRBV27 and J is TRBJ2-1, with TRBD1 matching over 9 bases. V was clipped by 3 bases and J by 5 bases; unmatched bases: 5. The CDR3 has 15 amino acids. Looked up from germline, CDR1 is MNHEY and CDR2 is SMNVEV (reference sequence). CDR3 sequence reads: CASSLRQGVDNEQFF. As DNA, the CDR3 is TGTGCCAGCAGTTTGAGACAGGGGGTCGACAATGAGCAGTTCTTC.